A single sample is the source of the 8 T cell receptor beta chains below, sequenced in a study of CD8 T cells in ankylosing spondylitis. A single record per CDR3 protein comes from TCRdb applying MiXCR to the 5' RACE reads. This table holds roughly 40,000 distinct CDR3 sequences, about 2.5% found once. The source material was blood, either unsorted or a sorted T cell fraction (not recorded which). These receptors all come from a male donor with ankylosing spondylitis or in good health (not recorded which).

This clonotype was seen ten or more times. CDR3 nucleotides: TGTGCCAGCAGCGTAAGCAGGCTGGACACCGGGGAGCTGTTTTTT. As protein: CASSVSRLDTGELFF. The chain is built from TRBV9 and TRBJ2-2; no definite D call. The CDR3 is 15 amino acids. Germline lookup yields CDR1 SGDLS and CDR2 YYNGEE. Trimming left V 1 base short and J 3 bases short, with 10 bases between.

The sample holds a few counts of this clonotype. V usage is TRBV9 and J usage is TRBJ2-1, with 10 positions matching TRBD2. Trimming at V came to 0 bases and at J to 6 bases, leaving 3 bases not matched to a gene. CDR1 and CDR2 (germline): SGDLS, YYNGEE. This CDR3 contains 15 residues. The DNA for the CDR3 is TGTGCCAGCAGCGTAGCTGTAGCGGGAGGCAATGAGCAGTTCTTC. Its translation is CASSVAVAGGNEQFF.

Many counts were recorded for this clonotype. The chain is built from TRBV9 and TRBJ2-3, with 9 bases lining up with TRBD2. The length of the CDR3 is 17 residues. Germline CDR1 is SGDLS and CDR2 is YYNGEE. Trimming at V came to 0 bases and at J to 5 bases, leaving 10 bases not matched to a gene. The CDR3 nucleotides are TGTGCCAGCAGCGTAGGGGCGGCGGGAGGGCCTGGAGATACGCAGTATTTT. Amino acids: CASSVGAAGGPGDTQYF.

This clonotype has at least ten counts. This chain joins TRBV9 and TRBJ2-7, with D hard to call. CDR1 is SGDLS, CDR2 YYNGEE, per germline. The germline V and J ends were trimmed by 4 bases and 1 base, with 6 bases remaining between them. The CDR3 covers 12 residues. The CDR3 loop is CASSPGSYEQYF. As DNA, the CDR3 is TGTGCCAGCAGCCCCGGGTCCTACGAGCAGTACTTC. The entire variable domain, with the rest obtained from reference TRBV9 and TRBJ2-7, is as follows: DSGVTQTPKHLITATGQRVTLRCSPRSGDLSVYWYQQSLDQGLQFLIQYYNGEERAKGNILERFSAQQFPDLHSELNLSSLELGDSALYFCASSPGSYEQYFGPGTRLTVT.

This clonotype was counted many times. This chain links TRBV9 with TRBJ2-1; D uncertain. The germline V and J ends were trimmed by 0 bases and 0 bases, with 10 bases remaining between them. In germline, CDR1 is SGDLS, CDR2 YYNGEE. CDR3 length equals 16 residues. CDR3 residues: CASSVAWTSSYNEQFF. In DNA form, the CDR3 reads TGTGCCAGCAGCGTAGCTTGGACGAGCTCCTACAATGAGCAGTTCTTC.

At least ten counts were recorded for this clonotype. This chain connects TRBV9 to TRBJ1-4; 7 bases match TRBD1. This CDR3 has 13 residues. Germline trimming cut 4 bases from V and 8 bases from J; bases unmatched to any gene: 5. Germline V gene lookup returns CDR1 SGDLS and CDR2 YYNGEE. CDR3 loop: CASSRGLQEKLFF. The CDR3 DNA follows: TGTGCCAGCAGCAGGGGGCTTCAAGAAAAACTGTTTTTT. Based on the CDR3 plus reference TRBV9 and TRBJ1-4, the full variable domain is DSGVTQTPKHLITATGQRVTLRCSPRSGDLSVYWYQQSLDQGLQFLIQYYNGEERAKGNILERFSAQQFPDLHSELNLSSLELGDSALYFCASSRGLQEKLFFGSGTQLSVL.

This clonotype was seen many times. The chain is built from TRBV9 and TRBJ1-5; D remains unclear. The germline gives CDR1 SGDLS, CDR2 YYNGEE. The CDR3 loop spans 14 amino acids. Deletions cut 2 bases from V and 2 bases from J, with 8 bases between. The CDR3 DNA reads TGTGCCAGCAGCGTCGATAGGGGCAATCAGCCCCAGCATTTT. This gives the protein CASSVDRGNQPQHF.

This clonotype was counted ten times or more. The rearrangement uses TRBV9 and TRBJ1-1, with 7 bases aligning to TRBD1. CDR3 size: 18 residues. The V and J ends lost 0 bases and 4 bases, in that order; junction bases with no gene match: 15. Germline CDR1 SGDLS, CDR2 YYNGEE. CDR3 sequence reads: CASSVAAGGTGSGTEAFF. The CDR3 DNA reads TGTGCCAGCAGCGTAGCTGCAGGGGGGACGGGCTCGGGCACTGAAGCTTTCTTT.